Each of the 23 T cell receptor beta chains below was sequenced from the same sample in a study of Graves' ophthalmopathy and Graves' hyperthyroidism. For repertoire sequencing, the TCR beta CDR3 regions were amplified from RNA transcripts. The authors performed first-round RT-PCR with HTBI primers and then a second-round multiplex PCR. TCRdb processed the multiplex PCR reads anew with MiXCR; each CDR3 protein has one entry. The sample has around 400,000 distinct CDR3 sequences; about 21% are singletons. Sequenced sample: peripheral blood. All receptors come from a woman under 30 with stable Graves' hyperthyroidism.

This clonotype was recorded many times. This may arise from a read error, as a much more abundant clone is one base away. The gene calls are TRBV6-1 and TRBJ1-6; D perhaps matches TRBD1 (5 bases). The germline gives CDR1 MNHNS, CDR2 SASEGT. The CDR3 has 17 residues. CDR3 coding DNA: TGTGCCAGCAGCCGTCCCTCTTTCCCAGGGTTTAATTCACACCTCCACTTT. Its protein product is CASSRPSFPGFNSHLHF.

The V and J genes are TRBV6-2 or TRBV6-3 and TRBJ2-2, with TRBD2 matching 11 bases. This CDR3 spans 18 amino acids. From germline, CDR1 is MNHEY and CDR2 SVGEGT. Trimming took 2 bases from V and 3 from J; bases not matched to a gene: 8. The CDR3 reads CASSYRWTSGLDTGELFF. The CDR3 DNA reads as TGTGCCAGCAGTTACCGATGGACTAGCGGGCTTGACACCGGGGAGCTGTTTTTT.

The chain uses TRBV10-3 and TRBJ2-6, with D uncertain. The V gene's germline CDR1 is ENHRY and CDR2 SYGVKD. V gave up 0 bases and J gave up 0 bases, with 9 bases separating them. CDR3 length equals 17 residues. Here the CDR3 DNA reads TGTGCCATCAGTGAGTCGATGGTTAGCTCTGGGGCCAACGTCCTGACTTTC. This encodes CAISESMVSSGANVLTF.

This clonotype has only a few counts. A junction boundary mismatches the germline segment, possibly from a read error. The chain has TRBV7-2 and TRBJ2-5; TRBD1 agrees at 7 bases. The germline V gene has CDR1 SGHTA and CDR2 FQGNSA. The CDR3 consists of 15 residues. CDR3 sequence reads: CASSLARDSGETQYF. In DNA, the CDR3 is TGTGCCAGCAGCCTAGCCCGGGACAGTGGAGAGACCCAGTACTTC.

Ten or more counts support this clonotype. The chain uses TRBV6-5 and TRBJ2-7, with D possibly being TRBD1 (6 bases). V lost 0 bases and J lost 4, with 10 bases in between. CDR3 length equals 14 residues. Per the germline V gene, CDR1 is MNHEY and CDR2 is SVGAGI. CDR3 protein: CASSYSGGHYEQYF. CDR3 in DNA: TGTGCCAGCAGTTACTCTGGGGGCCATTACGAGCAGTACTTC.

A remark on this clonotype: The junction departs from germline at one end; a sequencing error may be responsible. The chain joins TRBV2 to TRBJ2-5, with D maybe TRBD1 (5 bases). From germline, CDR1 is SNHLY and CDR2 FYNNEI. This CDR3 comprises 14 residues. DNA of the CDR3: TGTGCCAACGATGGGCAGGGCAACCAAGAGACCCAGTGCTTC. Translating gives CANDGQGNQETQCF. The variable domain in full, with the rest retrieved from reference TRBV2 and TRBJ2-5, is EPEVTQTPSHQVTQMGQEVILRCVPISNHLYFYWYRQILGQKVEFLVSFYNNEISEKSEIFDDQFSVERPDGSNFTLKIRSTKLEDSAMYFCANDGQGNQETQCFGPGTRLLVL.

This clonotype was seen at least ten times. The CDR3, as DNA: TGTGCCAGCAGCTTAGCCGCAGGGGGCCTTGAGACCCAGTACTTC. It is translated as CASSLAAGGLETQYF. V gene TRBV11-2 combines with J gene TRBJ2-5, with 8 bases identical to TRBD1. This CDR3 is 15 amino acids long. Germline values: CDR1 SGHAT, CDR2 FQNNGV. Trimming took 1 base from V and 5 from J; bases not matched to a gene: 6.

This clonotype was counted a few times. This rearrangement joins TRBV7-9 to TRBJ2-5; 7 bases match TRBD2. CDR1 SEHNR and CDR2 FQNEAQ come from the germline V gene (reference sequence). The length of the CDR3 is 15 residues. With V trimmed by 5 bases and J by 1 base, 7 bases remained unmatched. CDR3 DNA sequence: TGTGCCAGCAGCCTCACCGGGAGGTCCCAAGAGACCCAGTACTTC. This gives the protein CASSLTGRSQETQYF.

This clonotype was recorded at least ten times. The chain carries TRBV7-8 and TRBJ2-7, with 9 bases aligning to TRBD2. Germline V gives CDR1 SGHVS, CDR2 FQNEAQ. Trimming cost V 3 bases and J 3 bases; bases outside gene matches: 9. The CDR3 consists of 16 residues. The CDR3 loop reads CASSFRAGGPIYEQYF. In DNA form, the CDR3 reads TGTGCCAGCAGCTTTAGGGCGGGAGGGCCCATCTACGAGCAGTACTTC.

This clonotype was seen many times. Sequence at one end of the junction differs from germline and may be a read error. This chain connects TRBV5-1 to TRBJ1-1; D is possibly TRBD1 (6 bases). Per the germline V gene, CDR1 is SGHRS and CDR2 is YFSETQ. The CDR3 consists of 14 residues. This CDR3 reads CASSLAQGSTEAFF. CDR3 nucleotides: TGTGCCAGCAGCTTAGCGCAGGGGTCGACTGAAGCTTTCTTT.

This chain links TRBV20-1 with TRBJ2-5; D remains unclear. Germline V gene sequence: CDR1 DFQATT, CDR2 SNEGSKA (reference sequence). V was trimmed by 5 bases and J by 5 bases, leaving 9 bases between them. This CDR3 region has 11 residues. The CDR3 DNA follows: TGCAGTGCTGCCCCAGAGGAGACCCAGTACTTC. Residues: CSAAPEETQYF.

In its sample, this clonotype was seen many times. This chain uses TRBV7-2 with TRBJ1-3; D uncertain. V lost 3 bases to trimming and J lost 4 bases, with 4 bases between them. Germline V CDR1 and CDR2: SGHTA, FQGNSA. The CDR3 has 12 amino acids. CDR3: CASSLAGNTIYF. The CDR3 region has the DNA TGTGCCAGCAGCTTGGCGGGAAACACCATATATTTT.

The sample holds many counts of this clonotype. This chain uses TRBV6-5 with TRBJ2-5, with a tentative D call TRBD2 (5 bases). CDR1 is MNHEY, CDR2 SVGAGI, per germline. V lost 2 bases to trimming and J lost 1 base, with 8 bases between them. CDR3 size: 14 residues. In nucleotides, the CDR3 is TGTGCCAGCAGTTACCAGGCGGGCCAAGAGACCCAGTACTTC. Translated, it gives CASSYQAGQETQYF.

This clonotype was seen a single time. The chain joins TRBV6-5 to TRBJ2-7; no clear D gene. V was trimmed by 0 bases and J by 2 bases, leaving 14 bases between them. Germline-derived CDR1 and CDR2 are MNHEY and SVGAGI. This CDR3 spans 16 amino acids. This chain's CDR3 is CASSYSVGVSPYEQYF. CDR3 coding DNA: TGTGCCAGCAGTTACTCGGTGGGCGTGAGCCCCTACGAGCAGTACTTC.

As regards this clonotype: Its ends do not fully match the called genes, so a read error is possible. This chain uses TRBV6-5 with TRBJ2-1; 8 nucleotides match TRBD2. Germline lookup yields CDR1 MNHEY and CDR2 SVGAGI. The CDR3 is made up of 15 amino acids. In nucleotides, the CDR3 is TGTGCCAGCAGTGACTCGGCGGGGGGTTACAATGAGCAGTTCTTC. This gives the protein CASSDSAGGYNEQFF.

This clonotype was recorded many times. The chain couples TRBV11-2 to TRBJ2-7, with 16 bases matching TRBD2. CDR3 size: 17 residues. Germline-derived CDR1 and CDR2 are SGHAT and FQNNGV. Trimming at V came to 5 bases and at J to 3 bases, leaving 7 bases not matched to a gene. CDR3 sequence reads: CASSAPGLAGGDYEQYF. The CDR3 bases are TGTGCCAGCAGCGCACCGGGACTAGCGGGAGGGGACTACGAGCAGTACTTC.

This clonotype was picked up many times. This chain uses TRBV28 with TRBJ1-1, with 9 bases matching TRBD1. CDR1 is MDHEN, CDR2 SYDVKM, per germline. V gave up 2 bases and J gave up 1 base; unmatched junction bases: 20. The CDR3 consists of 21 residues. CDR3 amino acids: CASSLALPYWGQGKGNTEAFF. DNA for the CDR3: TGTGCCAGCAGTTTAGCCCTTCCCTATTGGGGACAGGGTAAAGGGAACACTGAAGCTTTCTTT.

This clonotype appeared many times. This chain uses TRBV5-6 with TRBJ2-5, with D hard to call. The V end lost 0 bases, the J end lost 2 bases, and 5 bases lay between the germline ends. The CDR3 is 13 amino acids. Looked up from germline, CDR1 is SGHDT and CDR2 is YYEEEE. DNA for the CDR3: TGTGCCAGCAGCTTGGAGCCACAAGAGACCCAGTACTTC. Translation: CASSLEPQETQYF.

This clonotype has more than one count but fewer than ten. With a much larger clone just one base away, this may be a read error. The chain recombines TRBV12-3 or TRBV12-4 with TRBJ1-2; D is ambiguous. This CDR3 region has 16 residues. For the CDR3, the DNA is TGTGCCAGCAGTTTCGAGCTAGGGCAGTTGAACTATGGCCACACCTTC. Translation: CASSFELGQLNYGHTF.

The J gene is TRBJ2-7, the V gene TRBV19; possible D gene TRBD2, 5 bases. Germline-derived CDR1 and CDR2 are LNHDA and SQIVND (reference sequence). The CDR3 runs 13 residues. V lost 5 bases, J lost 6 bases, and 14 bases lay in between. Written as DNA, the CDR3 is TGTGCCAGTAGTTCCAGTGGTCGGGGCGAGCAGTACTTC. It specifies CASSSSGRGEQYF.

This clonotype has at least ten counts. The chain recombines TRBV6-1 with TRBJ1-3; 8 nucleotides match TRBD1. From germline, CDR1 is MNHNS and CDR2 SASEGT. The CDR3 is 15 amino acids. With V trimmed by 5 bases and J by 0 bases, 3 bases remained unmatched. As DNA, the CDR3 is TGTGCCAGCAGTCAACAGGGGGTCTCTGGAAACACCATATATTTT. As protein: CASSQQGVSGNTIYF.

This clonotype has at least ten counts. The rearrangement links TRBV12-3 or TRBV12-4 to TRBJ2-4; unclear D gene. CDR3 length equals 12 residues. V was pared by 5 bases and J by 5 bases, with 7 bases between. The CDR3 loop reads CASSLPENIQYF. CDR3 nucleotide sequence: TGTGCCAGCAGTCTGCCCGAAAACATTCAGTACTTC.

This chain's CDR3 is CASSLVFSYNEQFF. In nucleotides, the CDR3 is TGTGCCAGCAGCTTAGTGTTCTCCTACAATGAGCAGTTCTTC. V gene TRBV11-2 combines with J gene TRBJ2-1; D not resolved. This CDR3 contains 14 residues. Trimming removed 1 base from V and 0 bases from J, with 4 bases in between. The germline V gene encodes CDR1 SGHAT and CDR2 FQNNGV.